Sequencing of this T cell receptor beta chain was carried out in a study of cytomegalovirus exposure and HLA in healthy donors. Use of 60 Vbeta and 13 Jbeta primers characterized the PCR. TCRdb's table, derived via immunoSEQ multiplex PCR, lists solely in-frame clones and lacks some. The table lists 150,000 to 200,000 clones, roughly 72% of them singletons, with approximately 2.2% in the top ten. Germline CDR1 reads MNHEY; CDR2 reads SMNVEV (reference sequence). The CDR3 is 14 residues long. With V trimmed by 2 bases and J by 5 bases, 3 bases remained unmatched. On this clone itself: This may be a read error: a much more frequent sequence differs by one nucleotide.

The J gene is TRBJ1-2, the V gene TRBV27; 9 bases are a match to TRBD1. The sequence came from a woman in her thirties in good health and CMV-seropositive. Sequenced: PBMCs. The CDR3 loop reads CASSLSGTGYGYTF. In DNA form, the CDR3 reads TGTGCCAGCAGTTTAAGTGGGACAGGGTATGGCTACACCTTC.